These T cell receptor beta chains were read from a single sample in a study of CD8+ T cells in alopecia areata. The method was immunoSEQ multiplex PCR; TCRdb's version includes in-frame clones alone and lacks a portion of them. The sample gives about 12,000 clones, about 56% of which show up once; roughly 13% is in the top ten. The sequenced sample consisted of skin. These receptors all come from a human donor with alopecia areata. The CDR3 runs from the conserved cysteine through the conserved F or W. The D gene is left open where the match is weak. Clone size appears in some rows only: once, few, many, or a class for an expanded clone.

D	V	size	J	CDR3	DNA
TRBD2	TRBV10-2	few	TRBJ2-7	CASSEGLAGDEQYF	TGCGCCAGCAGTGAGGGGCTAGCGGGAGATGAGCAGTACTTC
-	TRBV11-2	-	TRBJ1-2	CASSFGGLNGYTF	TGTGCCAGCAGCTTTGGGGGGTTGAATGGCTACACCTTC
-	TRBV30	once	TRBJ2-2	CAWSPFLGRGTGELFF	TGTGCCTGGAGTCCATTTCTAGGCCGTGGCACCGGGGAGCTGTTTTTT
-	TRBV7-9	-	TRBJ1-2	CASSLSPLGYTF	TGTGCCAGCAGCTTATCCCCCCTCGGCTACACCTTC
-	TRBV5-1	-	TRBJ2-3	CASSLGLAHTDTQYF	TGCGCCAGCAGCTTGGGTCTAGCGCACACAGATACGCAGTATTTT
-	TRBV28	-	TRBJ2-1	CASSSPTGVKANEQFF	TGTGCCAGCAGTTCACCCACCGGCGTTAAGGCCAATGAGCAGTTCTTC
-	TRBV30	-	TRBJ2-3	CAWRLSPLAPEDDTQYF	TGTGCCTGGAGACTAAGCCCCCTAGCCCCAGAGGATGATACGCAGTATTTT
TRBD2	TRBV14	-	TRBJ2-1	CASSQGRLAGANEQFF	TGTGCCAGCAGCCAAGGAAGACTAGCGGGAGCCAATGAGCAGTTCTTC
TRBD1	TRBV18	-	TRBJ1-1	CASSPVFEGQGAREAFF	TGTGCCAGCTCACCGGTTTTTGAAGGACAGGGGGCGCGGGAAGCTTTCTTT
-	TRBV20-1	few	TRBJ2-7	CSGFFWNEQYF	TGCAGTGGATTTTTTTGGAACGAGCAGTACTTC
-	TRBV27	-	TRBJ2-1	CASSKGPNNEQFF	TGTGCCAGCAGCAAGGGACCAAACAATGAGCAGTTCTTC
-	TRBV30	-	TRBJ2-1	CAWSPMGRGQFF	TGTGCCTGGAGTCCAATGGGGCGTGGGCAGTTCTTC
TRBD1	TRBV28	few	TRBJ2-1	CASSSRTGYNEQFF	TGTGCCAGCAGTTCCCGGACAGGGTACAATGAGCAGTTCTTC
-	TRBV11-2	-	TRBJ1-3	CASSLDPGGPSFSSGNTIYF	TGTGCCAGCAGCTTAGACCCTGGAGGGCCCTCATTTTCCTCTGGAAACACCATATATTTT
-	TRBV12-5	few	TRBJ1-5	CASGLDRQPQHF	TGTGCTAGTGGTTTGGACCGACAACCCCAGCATTTT
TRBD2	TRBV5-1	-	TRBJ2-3	CASRTSPTDTQYF	TGCGCCAGCAGGACTAGCCCCACAGATACGCAGTATTTT
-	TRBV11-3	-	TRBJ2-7	CASSLVGSYEQYF	TGTGCCAGCAGCTTAGTAGGCTCCTACGAGCAGTACTTC
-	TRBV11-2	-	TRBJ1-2	CASSLHGADWGGYTF	TGTGCCAGCAGCTTACACGGGGCTGATTGGGGGGGCTACACCTTC
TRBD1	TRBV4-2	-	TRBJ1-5	CASSQGDDRGRQPQHF	TGTGCCAGCAGCCAAGGCGACGACAGGGGGCGACAGCCCCAGCATTTT
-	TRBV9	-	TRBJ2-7	CASSAGLGSYEQYF	TGTGCCAGCAGCGCGGGACTTGGCTCCTACGAGCAGTACTTC
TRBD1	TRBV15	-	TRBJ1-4	CATSRDRDRAYEKLFF	TGTGCCACCAGCAGAGATCGTGACAGGGCGTACGAAAAACTGTTTTTT
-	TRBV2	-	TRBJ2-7	CASTHRSSYEQYF	TGTGCCAGCACCCACAGGAGCTCCTACGAGCAGTACTTC
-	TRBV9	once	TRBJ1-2	CASSAIAGDGYGYTF	TGTGCCAGCAGCGCAATTGCAGGAGACGGCTATGGCTACACCTTC
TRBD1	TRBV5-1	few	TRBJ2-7	CASGPTGGLYEQYF	TGCGCCAGCGGCCCGACAGGGGGCCTCTACGAGCAGTACTTC